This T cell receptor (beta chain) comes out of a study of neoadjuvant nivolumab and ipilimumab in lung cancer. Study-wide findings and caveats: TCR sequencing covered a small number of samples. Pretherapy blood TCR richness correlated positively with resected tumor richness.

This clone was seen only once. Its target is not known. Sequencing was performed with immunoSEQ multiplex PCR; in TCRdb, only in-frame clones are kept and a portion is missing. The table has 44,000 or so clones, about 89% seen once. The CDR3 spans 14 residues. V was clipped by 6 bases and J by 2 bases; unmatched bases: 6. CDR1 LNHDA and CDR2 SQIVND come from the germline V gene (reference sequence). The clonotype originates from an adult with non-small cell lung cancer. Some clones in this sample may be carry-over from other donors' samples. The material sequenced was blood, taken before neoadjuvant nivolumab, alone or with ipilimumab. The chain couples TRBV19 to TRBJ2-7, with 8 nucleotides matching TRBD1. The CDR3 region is CASRPGTGTYEQYF. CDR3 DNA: TGTGCCAGTAGACCCGGGACAGGAACCTACGAGCAGTACTTC.